Following are 25 T cell receptor beta chains from one sample sequenced in a study of CD8+ T cells in alopecia areata. Sequencing used cDNA as its template, made by extracting RNA and reverse transcribing it. TCRdb's copy holds only in-frame clones and misses some; the assay was immunoSEQ multiplex PCR. The sample has 200,000 to 250,000 clones; 50% to 65% are singletons. The sequencing used CD4+ T cells sorted from blood, collected at week 0. These receptors originate from a human donor with alopecia areata.

The CDR3 sequence is CAISEGQGNNEQFF. The CDR3 DNA sequence: TGTGCCATCAGTGAAGGACAGGGGAACAATGAGCAGTTCTTC. V is TRBV10-3 and J is TRBJ2-1; 9 nucleotides match TRBD1. J was trimmed by 5 bases and V by 3 bases; bases with no gene match: 2. From germline, CDR1 is ENHRY and CDR2 SYGVKD. The CDR3 totals 14 residues.

This clone was observed a handful of times. This sample includes further DNA sequences coding for the same CDR3. CDR3 coding DNA: TGCAGCGTTGTAGGGCAGGGTAACACTGAAGCTTTCTTT. It is translated as CSVVGQGNTEAFF. This chain uses TRBV29-1 with TRBJ1-1, with D tentatively TRBD1 (5 bases). Germline loops: CDR1 SQVTM, CDR2 ANQGSEA. CDR3 size: 13 residues. V lost 4 bases and J lost 2, with 11 bases in between.

The V call is TRBV10-2, the J call TRBJ2-7; a possible D gene is TRBD1 (5 bases). From germline, CDR1 is WSHSY and CDR2 SAAADI. V was cut by 2 bases and J by 0 bases, with 11 bases left in between. The CDR3 totals 15 residues. The CDR3 loop is CASSEGAPSSYEQYF. CDR3 sequence (DNA): TGCGCCAGCAGTGAGGGGGCACCGTCCTCCTACGAGCAGTACTTC.

This clone was seen a single time. The chain joins TRBV29-1 to TRBJ1-1; 10 bases line up with TRBD1. With 4 bases clipped from V and 5 bases from J, the junction kept 7 bases outside the gene matches. There are 14 residues in the CDR3. The V gene's germline CDR1 is SQVTM and CDR2 ANQGSEA. The CDR3 loop is CSVGTGGRKTEAFF. The DNA of the CDR3 is TGCAGCGTTGGGACAGGGGGTCGTAAAACTGAAGCTTTCTTT.

This clone was counted a few times. The rearrangement joins TRBV12-2 to TRBJ2-5; the table's D call TRBD1 went unverified against the DNA. The end of the DNA is better explained by TRBJ2-7, so the J call may be wrong. TRBV12-2 is described as a pseudogene. The CDR3 loop spans 17 amino acids. CDR3 region: CASRPRRLGDTCYEQYF. CDR3 nucleotides: TGTGCAAGTCGCCCTCGACGATTGGGGGACACCTGCTACGAGCAGTACTTC.

The chain recombines TRBV6-5 with TRBJ2-3; 10 bases agree with TRBD1. V trimming: 6 bases; J trimming: 5 bases; junction bases outside the gene matches: 5. Germline values: CDR1 MNHEY, CDR2 SVGAGI. The CDR3 length is 14 residues. As DNA, the CDR3 is TGTGCCAGCAGCAGACAGGGGGCATTAGATACGCAGTATTTT. It translates to CASSRQGALDTQYF.

V is TRBV29-1 and J is TRBJ2-3, with D perhaps TRBD2 (6 bases). V lost 6 bases to trimming and J lost 1 base, with 11 bases between them. Germline V gene lookup returns CDR1 SQVTM and CDR2 ANQGSEA. The CDR3 runs 13 residues. The DNA for the CDR3 is TGCAGCGTATCCAGGAGGGGCACAGATACGCAGTATTTT. Translating it yields CSVSRRGTDTQYF.

The chain links TRBV7-2 to TRBJ1-2, with D uncertain. V gave up 1 base and J gave up 1 base, with 7 bases separating them. The CDR3 consists of 14 residues. The germline V gene encodes CDR1 SGHTA and CDR2 FQGNSA. For the CDR3, the DNA is TGTGCCAGCAGCTTAGTGGGCAGTAACTATGGCTACACCTTC. Encoded protein: CASSLVGSNYGYTF.

This clone showed up just once. The gene calls are TRBV7-9 and TRBJ1-5, with 7 bases lining up with TRBD1. Trimming at V came to 4 bases and at J to 2 bases, leaving 5 bases not matched to a gene. Germline loops: CDR1 SEHNR, CDR2 FQNEAQ (reference sequence). CDR3 length: 15 residues. CDR3 loop: CASSSQGGGNQPQHF. The CDR3 DNA follows: TGTGCCAGCAGCTCCCAGGGGGGAGGCAATCAGCCCCAGCATTTT.

The CDR3 DNA follows: TGTGCCTGGAGTATCCCCCGCTTCAACTATGGCTACACCTTC. This encodes CAWSIPRFNYGYTF. The chain couples TRBV30 to TRBJ1-2; D not certain. Germline values: CDR1 GTSNPN, CDR2 SVGIG (reference sequence). The CDR3 sequence is 14 residues long. Trimming left V 2 bases short and J 2 bases short, with 12 bases between.

V is TRBV4-1 and J is TRBJ1-1; the D gene is possibly TRBD1 (5 bases). The CDR3 spans 14 residues. Trimming took 4 bases from V and 11 from J, leaving 20 bases between them. The germline V gene encodes CDR1 MGHRA and CDR2 YSYEKL. CDR3 coding DNA: TGCGCCAGCAGCCTACAACGGGGCGGGTGGCGGGCTTTCTTT. Its translation: CASSLQRGGWRAFF.

V usage is TRBV14 and J usage is TRBJ2-2; a possible D gene is TRBD2 (5 bases). Germline V lookup: CDR1 SGHDN, CDR2 FVKESK. V was pared by 2 bases and J by 5 bases, with 12 bases between. The CDR3 spans 15 residues. DNA for the CDR3: TGTGCCAGCAGCCAATTGTCATCGGGAACCGGGGAGCTGTTTTTT. This sequence encodes CASSQLSSGTGELFF. Using reference TRBV14 and TRBJ2-2 for the parts outside the CDR3, the full variable domain is EAGVTQFPSHSVIEKGQTVTLRCDPISGHDNLYWYRRVMGKEIKFLLHFVKESKQDESGMPNNRFLAERTGGTYSTLKVQPAELEDSGVYFCASSQLSSGTGELFFGEGSRLTVL.

In its sample, this clone was seen once. The chain recombines TRBV30 with TRBJ1-5, with 7 bases that match TRBD1. The CDR3 runs to 14 residues. J lost 1 base, V lost 2 bases, and 2 bases had no gene match. The germline V gene encodes CDR1 GTSNPN and CDR2 SVGIG (reference sequence). The CDR3 is CAWSPDRSNQPQHF. The DNA of the CDR3 is TGTGCCTGGAGTCCGGACAGGAGCAATCAGCCCCAGCATTTT. Complete variable domain (other parts from reference TRBV30 and TRBJ1-5): SQTIHQWPATLVQPVGSPLSLECTVEGTSNPNLYWYRQAAGRGLQLLFYSVGIGQISSEVPQNLSASRPQDRQFILSSKKLLLSDSGFYLCAWSPDRSNQPQHFGDGTRLSIL.

The chain has TRBV7-9 and TRBJ1-5, with a tentative D call TRBD1 (5 bases). This CDR3 is 14 amino acids long. Trimming pared 1 base from V and 5 bases from J, leaving 9 bases between. Germline V lookup: CDR1 SEHNR, CDR2 FQNEAQ (reference sequence). The chain's CDR3 is CASSLETGHQPQHF. CDR3 in DNA: TGTGCCAGCAGCTTAGAAACAGGCCATCAGCCCCAGCATTTT.

As DNA, the CDR3 is TGCAGTAGCGGTCCCGGGAGGGAGCAGTTCTTC. Amino acid sequence: CSSGPGREQFF. The chain links TRBV20-1 to TRBJ2-1, with TRBD2 matching over 7 bases. Germline values: CDR1 DFQATT, CDR2 SNEGSKA (reference sequence). J lost 10 bases, V lost 8 bases, and 8 bases had no gene match. The CDR3 totals 11 residues.

This sequence joins TRBV5-1 and TRBJ1-2; D remains unclear. The CDR3 is 14 residues long. Germline V gives CDR1 SGHRS, CDR2 YFSETQ. Between the trimmed V and J ends, which lost 2 bases and 2 bases, there was a span of 10 bases. This chain's CDR3 is CASSFGFGNYGYTF. Written as DNA, the CDR3 is TGCGCCAGCAGCTTCGGATTCGGGAACTATGGCTACACCTTC.

This clone was found a few times. This chain connects TRBV27 to TRBJ2-1; 7 bases match TRBD2. V shed 5 bases, J shed 8 bases, and the junction held 9 bases outside the gene matches. The CDR3 covers 14 residues. Germline V gene sequence: CDR1 MNHEY, CDR2 SMNVEV (reference sequence). This CDR3 is CASSLGGGRHEQFF. The CDR3 DNA reads as TGTGCCAGCAGTCTCGGGGGAGGGCGGCATGAGCAGTTCTTC.

The J gene is TRBJ1-5, the V gene TRBV30, with D perhaps matching TRBD1 (5 bases). The CDR3 spans 15 residues. V was shortened by 1 base and J by 3 bases, with 13 bases between the two germline ends. Per germline, CDR1 GTSNPN and CDR2 SVGIG (reference sequence). The CDR3 bases are TGTGCCTGGAGTGCGAAGGGGCTGTACAATCAGCCCCAGCATTTT. Translation gives CAWSAKGLYNQPQHF.

CDR3 residues: CSVDPGDEQYF. In DNA, the CDR3 is TGCAGCGTCGACCCGGGGGACGAGCAGTACTTC. The chain has TRBV29-1 and TRBJ2-7; tentative D call: TRBD2 (6 bases). V shed 6 bases and J shed 5 bases, with 11 bases lying between them. The CDR3 contains 11 residues. Germline V lookup: CDR1 SQVTM, CDR2 ANQGSEA.

The J gene is TRBJ1-1, the V gene TRBV2; D unclear. Germline values: CDR1 SNHLY, CDR2 FYNNEI. Trimming stripped 7 bases from V and 0 bases from J, with 12 bases between. This CDR3 is built from 14 residues. The DNA of the CDR3 is TGTGCCAGCACTCGGGGAACGATGAACACTGAAGCTTTCTTT. Translated: CASTRGTMNTEAFF.

The rearrangement links TRBV6-1 to TRBJ1-6; no clear D gene. The V end was cut by 7 bases, the J end by 0 bases, with 7 bases between. From germline, CDR1 is MNHNS and CDR2 SASEGT. The CDR3 extends over 14 amino acids. The DNA for the CDR3 is TGTGCCAGCACACGACGCTCCTATAATTCACCCCTCCACTTT. Translation gives CASTRRSYNSPLHF.

Concerning this clone: The sample holds other DNA sequences that translate to the same CDR3. This sequence joins TRBV11-2 and TRBJ1-1; D is uncertain. The germline gives CDR1 SGHAT, CDR2 FQNNGV. The CDR3 consists of 12 residues. The ends were cut back, 6 bases at V and 1 base at J, with 6 bases in the middle. CDR3 in amino acids: CASRRQNTEAFF. Here the CDR3 DNA reads TGTGCCAGCAGGCGGCAGAACACTGAAGCTTTCTTT.

The chain carries TRBV30 and TRBJ2-7; 7 nucleotides line up with TRBD2. The CDR3 is made up of 13 amino acids. J was trimmed by 2 bases and V by 8 bases; bases with no gene match: 9. Germline CDR1 is GTSNPN and CDR2 is SVGIG (reference sequence). CDR3 in amino acids: CAGTRTSPYEQYF. In DNA, the CDR3 is TGTGCCGGAACCCGGACTAGTCCCTACGAGCAGTACTTC.

This chain joins TRBV6-1 and TRBJ1-2; perhaps TRBD1 as D (5 bases). V was pared by 8 bases and J by 5 bases, with 9 bases between. Germline values: CDR1 MNHNS, CDR2 SASEGT. The CDR3 consists of 11 residues. CDR3 in DNA: TGTGCCAGCTCGGAGGGGTATGGCTACACCTTC. Amino acids: CASSEGYGYTF.

The V and J genes are TRBV7-9 and TRBJ2-7, with D unclear. Germline CDR1 reads SEHNR; CDR2 reads FQNEAQ (reference sequence). V was trimmed by 2 bases and J by 6 bases, leaving 5 bases between them. The CDR3 totals 11 residues. CDR3 region: CASSLMSEQYF. The CDR3 coding sequence is TGTGCCAGCAGCTTAATGAGCGAGCAGTACTTC.